The following is a TCR beta chain sequence with its context. The antigen remains unidentified. These data originate in a study of cytomegalovirus exposure and HLA in healthy donors. Broader study findings: Later analysis showed most CMV-associated TCR beta chains appearing HLA-restricted.

PCR primers comprised 60 Vbeta and 13 Jbeta primers. The table came from immunoSEQ multiplex PCR; TCRdb's copy has only in-frame clones and leaves some out. Its table records 95,000 to 110,000 clones. The germline V gene has CDR1 SEHNR and CDR2 FQNEAQ (reference sequence). This CDR3 contains 15 residues. The J segment lost 4 bases and the V segment lost 1 base, leaving 4 bases of the junction unmatched. Sequencing was carried out using PBMCs. The chain recombines TRBV7-9 with TRBJ2-5; 9 bases align to TRBD2. The clonotype comes from a man aged 35 to 55 in good health and CMV-seronegative. Written as DNA, the CDR3 is TGTGCCAGCAGCTTAGTTGCGGGGGGGCGAGAGACCCAGTACTTC. This sequence encodes CASSLVAGGRETQYF.